These 31 T cell receptor beta chains share one sample of origin, sequenced in a study of blood T cell repertoires in COVID-19. Clones were read by immunoSEQ multiplex PCR, and TCRdb kept only the in-frame ones, dropping some. Of some 250,000 clones listed, around 93% were seen once; the top ten hold 1.2%. Material: PBMCs or T cells enriched from blood (not recorded which). The receptors were sampled from a human donor in a cohort exposed to, infected with or recovered from COVID-19 (not recorded which). The donor label of this sample is uncertain.

The chain combines TRBV30 with TRBJ2-3; D perhaps matches TRBD2 (7 bases). The CDR3 extends over 15 amino acids. Germline V gene sequence: CDR1 GTSNPN, CDR2 SVGIG (reference sequence). The CDR3 nucleotides are TGTGCTGGAGACCTTAACGGGGGGCTCACAGATACGCAGTATTTT. It yields the protein CAGDLNGGLTDTQYF.

The chain joins TRBV5-1 to TRBJ2-7, with a tentative D call TRBD2 (6 bases). Looked up from germline, CDR1 is SGHRS and CDR2 is YFSETQ. The CDR3 runs to 15 residues. V lost 3 bases and J 4 bases, leaving 17 bases between the germline ends. The CDR3 sequence: CASSYFPGLSYEQYF. CDR3 bases: TGCGCCAGCAGCTACTTTCCGGGACTGAGTTACGAGCAGTACTTC.

The V call is TRBV12-3 or TRBV12-4, the J call TRBJ2-7; D might be TRBD1 (5 bases). V lost 3 bases to trimming and J lost 6 bases, with 12 bases between them. The CDR3 is 13 residues long. In DNA, the CDR3 is TGTGCCAGCAGTTTCTCAGGGTCGCCCGAGCAGTACTTC. Amino acids: CASSFSGSPEQYF.

The rearrangement joins TRBV7-2 to TRBJ2-7, with a tentative D call TRBD2 (6 bases). There are 15 residues in the CDR3. Trimming removed 5 bases from V and 3 bases from J, with 17 bases in between. The germline CDR1 and CDR2 sequences are SGHTA and FQGNSA. This CDR3 reads CASSLEGRGFYEQYF. The DNA for the CDR3 is TGTGCCAGCAGCCTCGAGGGGCGGGGTTTCTACGAGCAGTACTTC.

This sequence joins TRBV3-1 (or the pseudogene TRBV3-2) and TRBJ2-3; 9 bases align to TRBD2. The CDR3 contains 16 residues. The germline CDR1 and CDR2 sequences are LGHDT and YNNKEL (reference sequence). V was pared by 4 bases and J by 0 bases, with 5 bases of the junction left unmatched. The CDR3 nucleotides are TGTGCCAGCAGCCTTAGCGGGGGCCGTAGCACAGATACGCAGTATTTT. Protein: CASSLSGGRSTDTQYF.

The CDR3 nucleotides are TGCAGCGCTAAATGGGCAAACTGGGGCCACGAGCAGTACTTC. The encoded protein is CSAKWANWGHEQYF. This chain links TRBV29-1 with TRBJ2-7, with a tentative D call TRBD1 (5 bases). Germline loops: CDR1 SQVTM, CDR2 ANQGSEA. This CDR3 has 14 amino acids. The V and J ends lost 7 bases and 5 bases respectively, with 21 bases between them.

The chain combines TRBV5-5 with TRBJ1-4; tentatively, D is TRBD1 (5 bases). Trimming cost V 0 bases and J 0 bases, with 6 bases left between them. The CDR3 has 15 amino acids. Per the germline V gene, CDR1 is SGHKS and CDR2 is YYEKEE (reference sequence). DNA for the CDR3: TGTGCCAGCAGCTTGGAAGGGGCAACTAATGAAAAACTGTTTTTT. It specifies CASSLEGATNEKLFF.

This clone was detected only once. The CDR3 here is CASSRSPRNYGYTF. DNA for the CDR3: TGTGCCAGTAGTAGATCCCCCAGAAACTATGGCTACACCTTC. This chain joins TRBV19 and TRBJ1-2, with no clear D. The CDR3 is made up of 14 amino acids. Germline V CDR1 and CDR2: LNHDA, SQIVND (reference sequence). V lost 4 bases, J lost 2 bases, and 11 bases lay in between.

CDR3 protein: CASSLVLGTAYGYTF. CDR3 nucleotide sequence: TGTGCCAGCAGCTTAGTATTGGGGACAGCCTATGGCTACACCTTC. The rearrangement links TRBV7-2 to TRBJ1-2; 7 nucleotides agree with TRBD1. Trimming took 1 base from V and 4 from J; bases not matched to a gene: 6. Germline V gene data show CDR1 as SGHTA and CDR2 as FQGNSA. The CDR3 length is 15 residues. Drawing the rest from reference TRBV7-2 and TRBJ1-2, the complete variable domain is GAGVSQSPSNKVTEKGKDVELRCDPISGHTALYWYRQSLGQGLEFLIYFQGNSAPDKSGLPSDRFSAERTGGSVSTLTIQRTQQEDSAVYLCASSLVLGTAYGYTFGSGTRLTVV.

This chain links TRBV20-1 with TRBJ1-1; 7 bases map to TRBD1. CDR1 and CDR2 (germline): DFQATT, SNEGSKA (reference sequence). This CDR3 has 15 amino acids. The junction had 13 bases not matched to a gene; V was cut back by 3 bases and J by 6 bases. The CDR3 nucleotides read TGCAGTGCTAGTAATCCCGCAGGGGGTTATCCTGAAGCTTTCTTT. As protein: CSASNPAGGYPEAFF.

This clone came up a few times. The genes are TRBV29-1 and TRBJ1-2; 7 bases agree with TRBD1. J gave up 6 bases and V 2 bases, and 0 bases lay outside the gene matches. The germline CDR1 and CDR2 sequences are SQVTM and ANQGSEA. CDR3 size: 11 residues. DNA for the CDR3: TGCAGCGTTGAACAGGGGGATGGCTACACCTTC. It yields the protein CSVEQGDGYTF. Supplemented by reference TRBV29-1 and TRBJ1-2, the full variable domain reads SAVISQKPSRDICQRGTSLTIQCQVDSQVTMMFWYRQQPGQSLTLIATANQGSEATYESGFVIDKFPISRPNLTFSTLTVSNMSPEDSSIYLCSVEQGDGYTFGSGTRLTVV.

The chain recombines TRBV7-9 with TRBJ1-3; no clear D gene. The CDR3 has 13 residues. Germline assignment: CDR1 SEHNR and CDR2 FQNEAQ (reference sequence). V dropped 4 bases and J dropped 9 bases, with 13 bases sitting between them. The CDR3 protein is CASSSPPGGTIYF. In nucleotides, the CDR3 is TGTGCCAGCAGCTCCCCCCCCGGTGGCACCATATATTTT.

The CDR3: CASSSFLAGPQVIQYF. The CDR3 DNA reads as TGTGCCAGCAGTTCTTTCCTAGCGGGTCCACAGGTGATCCAGTACTTC. The rearrangement joins TRBV27 to TRBJ2-5, with 8 bases aligning to TRBD2. Trimming cost V 4 bases and J 10 bases; bases outside gene matches: 17. In germline, CDR1 is MNHEY, CDR2 SMNVEV (reference sequence). The CDR3 totals 16 residues.

The chain couples TRBV6-5 to TRBJ2-7; D might be TRBD1 (6 bases). The CDR3 contains 15 residues. Germline loops: CDR1 MNHEY, CDR2 SVGAGI. V gave up 7 bases and J gave up 3 bases, with 19 bases separating them. CDR3 nucleotides: TGTGCCAGCACACCCCAGGGTGGGGGACACTACGAGCAGTACTTC. Residues: CASTPQGGGHYEQYF.

The rearrangement links TRBV24-1 to TRBJ1-1; 10 positions agree with TRBD1. CDR1 and CDR2 from the germline V gene are KGHDR and SFDVKD. Trimming cost V 4 bases and J 2 bases; bases outside gene matches: 3. The CDR3 extends over 15 amino acids. The CDR3 bases are TGTGCCACCAGTGACGGACAGGGGGTTAACACTGAAGCTTTCTTT. Amino acid sequence: CATSDGQGVNTEAFF.

The chain has TRBV11-2 and TRBJ1-3, with 7 bases aligning to TRBD1. V lost 5 bases, J lost 0 bases, and 7 bases stayed unmatched. The CDR3 is made up of 16 amino acids. Germline V lookup: CDR1 SGHAT, CDR2 FQNNGV. This CDR3 reads CASSRVRGISGNTIYF. CDR3 DNA: TGTGCCAGCAGCCGGGTCAGGGGGATCTCTGGAAACACCATATATTTT.

The chain has TRBV4-3 and TRBJ1-1; D is perhaps TRBD1 (5 bases). The V and J ends lost 3 bases and 1 base respectively, with 15 bases between them. Per the germline V gene, CDR1 is LGHNA and CDR2 is YSLEER. CDR3 length equals 16 residues. The CDR3 DNA is TGCGCCAGCAGCCACTCAATAGGGGAAAGGAACACTGAAGCTTTCTTT. It codes for CASSHSIGERNTEAFF.

J is TRBJ2-7 and V is TRBV15, with D possibly matching TRBD1 (6 bases). This CDR3 has 13 residues. Trimming took off 1 base at V and 7 bases at J, with 11 bases between the two ends. Germline loops: CDR1 LNHNV, CDR2 YYDKDF (reference sequence). This chain's CDR3 is CATSRGTEDEQYF. The CDR3 bases are TGTGCCACCAGCAGAGGGACAGAGGATGAGCAGTACTTC. The complete variable domain, with remaining parts taken from reference TRBV15 and TRBJ2-7, reads DAMVIQNPRYQVTQFGKPVTLSCSQTLNHNVMYWYQQKSSQAPKLLFHYYDKDFNNEADTPDNFQSRRPNTSFCFLDIRSPGLGDTAMYLCATSRGTEDEQYFGPGTRLTVT.

The rearrangement uses TRBV9 and TRBJ2-2, with TRBD1 matching over 7 bases. Germline V gene sequence: CDR1 SGDLS, CDR2 YYNGEE. With V trimmed by 3 bases and J by 4 bases, 0 bases remained unmatched. The CDR3 runs to 13 residues. For the CDR3, the DNA is TGTGCCAGCAGCGGACAGGGCACCGGGGAGCTGTTTTTT. This gives the protein CASSGQGTGELFF.

The V and J genes are TRBV24-1 and TRBJ2-2, with 10 bases identical to TRBD1. The germline gives CDR1 KGHDR, CDR2 SFDVKD. V was pared by 8 bases and J by 6 bases, with 2 bases of the junction left unmatched. This CDR3 has 13 residues. The CDR3 nucleotides read TGTGCCACCACCGGGACAGGGGCCGGGGAGCTGTTTTTT. Translating it yields CATTGTGAGELFF.

V gene TRBV3-1 (or the pseudogene TRBV3-2) combines with J gene TRBJ2-5; D remains ambiguous. The V and J ends lost 4 bases and 11 bases respectively, with 14 bases between them. CDR3 size: 12 residues. CDR1 LGHDT and CDR2 YNNKEL come from the germline V gene (reference sequence). The DNA of the CDR3 is TGTGCCAGCAGCCGTCCAGGTTCTCCGCAGTACTTC. Translating gives CASSRPGSPQYF.

The chain recombines TRBV6-2 or TRBV6-3 with TRBJ1-1; 11 bases map to TRBD1. CDR1 and CDR2 (germline): MNHEY, SVGEGT. The CDR3 runs to 15 residues. V gave up 5 bases and J gave up 5 bases; unmatched junction bases: 7. The DNA of the CDR3 is TGTGCCAGCAGTGCCGAGGACAGGGGGCGGACTGAAGCTTTCTTT. Translation gives CASSAEDRGRTEAFF.

The chain is built from TRBV2 and TRBJ1-3, with 7 bases lining up with TRBD1. The CDR3 is 15 residues long. The ends lost 6 bases at V and 4 bases at J; junction bases unmatched: 9. Germline assignment: CDR1 SNHLY and CDR2 FYNNEI. In DNA, the CDR3 is TGTGCCAGCAGCGGACCGGGACAGAAAGGAAACACCATATATTTT. It codes for CASSGPGQKGNTIYF.

This clone showed up just once. This rearrangement joins TRBV7-9 to TRBJ1-1; a weak D match, TRBD1 (5 bases). Germline V gives CDR1 SEHNR, CDR2 FQNEAQ (reference sequence). The germline V and J ends were trimmed by 5 bases and 5 bases, with 21 bases remaining between them. The CDR3 runs to 16 residues. The CDR3 reads CASSPLGGVEGTEAFF. The CDR3 nucleotides read TGTGCCAGCAGCCCTTTGGGAGGGGTAGAGGGGACTGAAGCTTTCTTT.

The chain employs TRBV4-1 and TRBJ1-1; no clear D gene. V lost 1 base, J lost 1 base, and 10 bases lay in between. The CDR3 runs 15 residues. The germline gives CDR1 MGHRA, CDR2 YSYEKL. CDR3 protein: CASSQVPDSNTEAFF. CDR3 nucleotide sequence: TGCGCCAGCAGCCAAGTCCCGGACTCGAACACTGAAGCTTTCTTT.

This clone was recorded once. The chain employs TRBV11-2 and TRBJ2-1; D perhaps matches TRBD1 (5 bases). The germline V and J ends were trimmed by 1 base and 13 bases, with 14 bases remaining between them. Per germline, CDR1 SGHAT and CDR2 FQNNGV. The length of the CDR3 is 13 residues. The CDR3 region is CASSLVFRAHQFF. CDR3 coding DNA: TGTGCCAGCAGCTTAGTATTCAGGGCCCATCAGTTCTTC.

The count of this clone is one. This rearrangement joins TRBV5-1 to TRBJ1-2; D is unclear. Deletions cut 0 bases from V and 5 bases from J, with 11 bases between. The germline V gene has CDR1 SGHRS and CDR2 YFSETQ. The length of the CDR3 is 14 residues. The CDR3 loop is CASSLAEAGYGYTF. The DNA for the CDR3 is TGCGCCAGCAGCTTGGCCGAGGCTGGTTATGGCTACACCTTC. The variable domain in full, completed from reference TRBV5-1 and TRBJ1-2, reads KAGVTQTPRYLIKTRGQQVTLSCSPISGHRSVSWYQQTPGQGLQFLFEYFSETQRNKGNFPGRFSGRQFSNSRSEMNVSTLELGDSALYLCASSLAEAGYGYTFGSGTRLTVV.

The chain carries TRBV14 and TRBJ2-3, with D maybe TRBD1 (5 bases). The CDR3 runs 17 residues. Germline CDR1 is SGHDN and CDR2 is FVKESK. The V and J ends lost 4 bases and 2 bases respectively, with 19 bases between them. The CDR3 reads CASSPEDKGTYTDTQYF. The CDR3 coding sequence is TGTGCCAGCAGCCCAGAGGACAAAGGAACTTACACAGATACGCAGTATTTT.

This clone was seen just once. This chain uses TRBV9 with TRBJ1-1; possibly TRBD1 for D (6 bases). Germline V lookup: CDR1 SGDLS, CDR2 YYNGEE. With 2 bases removed from V and 5 bases from J, the gap between germline ends came to 13 bases. CDR3 length: 14 amino acids. This chain's CDR3 is CASSVTGMGTEAFF. The CDR3 coding sequence is TGTGCCAGCAGCGTTACAGGGATGGGTACTGAAGCTTTCTTT. Variable domain in full (rest from reference TRBV9 and TRBJ1-1): DSGVTQTPKHLITATGQRVTLRCSPRSGDLSVYWYQQSLDQGLQFLIQYYNGEERAKGNILERFSAQQFPDLHSELNLSSLELGDSALYFCASSVTGMGTEAFFGQGTRLTVV.

This rearrangement joins TRBV2 to TRBJ2-5; D remains ambiguous. V gave up 7 bases and J gave up 4 bases, with 7 bases separating them. The germline V gene has CDR1 SNHLY and CDR2 FYNNEI. This CDR3 contains 11 residues. The DNA for the CDR3 is TGTGCCAGCACCCGTCTAGAGACCCAGTACTTC. This encodes CASTRLETQYF. Combining the CDR3 with reference TRBV2 and TRBJ2-5 gives the whole variable domain EPEVTQTPSHQVTQMGQEVILRCVPISNHLYFYWYRQILGQKVEFLVSFYNNEISEKSEIFDDQFSVERPDGSNFTLKIRSTKLEDSAMYFCASTRLETQYFGPGTRLLVL.

The V call is TRBV5-1, the J call TRBJ1-6; no firm D call. The germline gives CDR1 SGHRS, CDR2 YFSETQ. This CDR3 has 14 amino acids. The germline V and J ends were trimmed by 1 base and 7 bases, with 9 bases remaining between them. The CDR3: CASSLSTVNSPLHF. CDR3 in DNA: TGCGCCAGCAGCTTGTCCACAGTGAATTCACCCCTCCACTTT. The variable domain in full, completed from reference TRBV5-1 and TRBJ1-6, reads KAGVTQTPRYLIKTRGQQVTLSCSPISGHRSVSWYQQTPGQGLQFLFEYFSETQRNKGNFPGRFSGRQFSNSRSEMNVSTLELGDSALYLCASSLSTVNSPLHFGNGTRLTVT.